This TCR beta chain derives from a study of identical twins. The ends were cut back, 6 bases at V and 5 bases at J, with 8 bases in the middle. The CDR3 sequence is 11 residues long. Germline CDR1 and CDR2: LNHDA and SQIVND (reference sequence). TCRdb re-called the 5' RACE reads through MiXCR, storing one row per CDR3 protein. The sample carries a few hundred thousand distinct CDR3 sequences, over 9% recorded once. This same sample was also part of a study on yellow fever vaccine responses in identical twins.

Sample: CD8+ T cells sorted from blood. The J gene is TRBJ2-7, the V gene TRBV19, with D tentatively TRBD1 (5 bases). The receptor was isolated from a woman under 30 in good health. CDR3 nucleotide sequence: TGTGCCAGTAGCGACAGCAACGAGCAGTACTTC. This translates into CASSDSNEQYF.